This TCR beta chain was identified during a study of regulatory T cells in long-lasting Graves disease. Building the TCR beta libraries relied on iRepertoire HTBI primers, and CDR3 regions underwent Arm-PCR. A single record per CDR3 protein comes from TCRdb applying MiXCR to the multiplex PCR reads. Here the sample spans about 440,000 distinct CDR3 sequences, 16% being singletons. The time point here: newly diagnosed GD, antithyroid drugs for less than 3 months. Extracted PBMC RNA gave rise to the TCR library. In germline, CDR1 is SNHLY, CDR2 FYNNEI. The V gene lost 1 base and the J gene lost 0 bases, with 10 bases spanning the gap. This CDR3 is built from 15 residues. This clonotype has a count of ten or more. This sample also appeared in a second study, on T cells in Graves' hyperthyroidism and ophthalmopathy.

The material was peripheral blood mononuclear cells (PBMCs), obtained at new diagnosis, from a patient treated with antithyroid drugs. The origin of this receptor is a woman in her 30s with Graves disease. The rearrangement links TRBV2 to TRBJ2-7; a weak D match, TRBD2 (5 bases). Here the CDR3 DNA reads TGTGCCAGCAGTGAAGGAGCGGAGAGCTCCTACGAGCAGTACTTC. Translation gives CASSEGAESSYEQYF.